This T cell receptor (beta chain) was found in a study of T-cell memory formation after mild COVID-19. Study background: Largely, TCR clusters stayed within a single donor. Findings and limits, study-wide: The main location of contracting CD4+ clones was CM and EM, and that of contracting CD8+ clones was EMRA. A subset of responding clones appeared in pre-infection memory, suggesting cross-reactive memory joined.

With regard to this clonotype: Its antigen remains unknown.

The V gene's germline CDR1 is KGHSH and CDR2 LQKENI. The V gene end was trimmed by 3 bases and the J gene end by 6 bases; junction bases not matched to a gene: 12. The CDR3 contains 17 residues. One entry per CDR3 protein results from TCRdb running MiXCR on the 5' RACE reads. The table has 550,000 to 700,000 distinct CDR3 sequences, around 15% seen once; the top ten hold about 7.4%. This TCR was recovered from an adult woman who had mild COVID-19 (a few samples of this study predate the infection). Cell type and time point are not known. The specimen was PBMCs or a T cell subset sorted from them (not recorded which). V and J are TRBV18 and TRBJ2-1; 9 nucleotides align to TRBD2. CDR3 sequence (DNA): TGTGCCAGCTCACCGGTGGGACTAGCCTTAAGACTCAATGAGCAGTTCTTC. As protein: CASSPVGLALRLNEQFF.